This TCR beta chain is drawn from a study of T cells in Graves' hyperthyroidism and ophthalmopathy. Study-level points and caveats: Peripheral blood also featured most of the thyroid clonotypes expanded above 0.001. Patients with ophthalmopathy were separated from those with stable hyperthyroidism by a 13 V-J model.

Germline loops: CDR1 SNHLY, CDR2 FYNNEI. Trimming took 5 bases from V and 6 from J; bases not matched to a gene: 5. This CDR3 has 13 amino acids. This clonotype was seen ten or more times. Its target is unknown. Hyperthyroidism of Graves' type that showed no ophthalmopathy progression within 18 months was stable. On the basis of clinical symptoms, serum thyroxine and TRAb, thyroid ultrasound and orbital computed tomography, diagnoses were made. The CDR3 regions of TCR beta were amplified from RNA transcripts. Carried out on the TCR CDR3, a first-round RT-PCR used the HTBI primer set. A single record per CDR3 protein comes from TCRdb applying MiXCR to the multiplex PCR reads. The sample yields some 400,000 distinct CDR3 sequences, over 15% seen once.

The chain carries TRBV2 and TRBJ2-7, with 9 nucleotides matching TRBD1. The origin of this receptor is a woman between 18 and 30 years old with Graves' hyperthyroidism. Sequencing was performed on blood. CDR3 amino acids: CASSRTGDGEQYF. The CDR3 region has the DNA TGTGCCAGCAGTCGGACAGGGGACGGCGAGCAGTACTTC.